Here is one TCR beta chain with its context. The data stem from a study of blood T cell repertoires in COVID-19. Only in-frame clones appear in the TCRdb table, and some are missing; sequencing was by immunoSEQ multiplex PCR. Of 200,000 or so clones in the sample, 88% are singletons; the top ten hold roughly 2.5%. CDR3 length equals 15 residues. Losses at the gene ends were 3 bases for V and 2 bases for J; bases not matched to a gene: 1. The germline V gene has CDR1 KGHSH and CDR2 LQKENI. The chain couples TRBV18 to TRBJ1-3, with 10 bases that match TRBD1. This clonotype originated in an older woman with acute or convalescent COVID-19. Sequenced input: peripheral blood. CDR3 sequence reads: CASSPGQGAGNTIYF. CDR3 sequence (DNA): TGTGCCAGCTCACCCGGACAGGGGGCTGGAAACACCATATATTTT.